This record looks at one T cell receptor beta chain sequence and its context. Its antigen is not known. This sample was included in a study of long-term antiretroviral therapy in people with HIV. Study background: There is a gap of about a decade between the earliest samples and the later 2015 immediate-ART recommendation. General study findings and limits: Pre-ART expanded clones dominated the repertoire at every time point.

Researchers report immunoSEQ v3.0 was run at survey level. Sequencing was intended to reach roughly 40,000-50,000 T-cell genomes per sample. Libraries were prepared by immunoSEQ multiplex PCR; TCRdb keeps only in-frame clonotypes and omits some of them. The data show around 13,000 clones, 80% seen once. CDR1 is SGHKS and CDR2 is YYEKEE in the germline V gene (reference sequence). The CDR3 contains 16 residues. V lost 0 bases to trimming and J lost 0 bases, with 7 bases between them. The TCR sequence derives from a man in his forties or fifties with HIV. The material sequenced was unsorted PBMCs, taken 3.2 years before starting antiretroviral therapy. This chain links TRBV5-5 with TRBJ1-6; D gene ambiguous. In nucleotides, the CDR3 is TGTGCCAGCAGCTTGGAAGGCAGCTCCTATAATTCACCCCTCCACTTT. Amino acid sequence: CASSLEGSSYNSPLHF.